Listed below are T cell receptor beta chains from one sample, sequenced in a study of cytomegalovirus exposure and HLA in healthy donors. Clones were sequenced by immunoSEQ multiplex PCR, and TCRdb holds only the in-frame ones, with some missing. Of about 160,000 clones in the sample, over 70% were seen once. The sequenced sample consisted of PBMCs. Source of these receptors: a woman aged 40 to 50 in good health and CMV-seropositive. CDR3s include the opening cysteine and the closing phenylalanine or tryptophan. A D gene is named only where the DNA matches it firmly. Some rows mark clone size as missing; the rest say once, few, many or name a class of expanded clone.

CDR3 DNA,CDR3 protein,D gene,V gene,clone size,CDR3 length,J gene
TGTGCCAGCAGCGCCGGGTATGGGTGGGAGAACGCTGAAGCTTTCTTT,CASSAGYGWENAEAFF,-,TRBV9,-,16,TRBJ1-1
TGTGCCAGCAGCGCCGAAGGAGGGGGCGCAAACTTCATCGGTCGTAGAGCAGATACGCAGTATTTT,CASSAEGGGANFIGRRADTQYF,-,TRBV9,-,22,TRBJ2-3
TGTGCCATCAGCCCCGGACAGGGCTACGAGCAGTACTTC,CAISPGQGYEQYF,TRBD1,TRBV10-3,once,13,TRBJ2-7
TGTGCCAGTACTAGTCAGGGATACACCGGGGAGCTGTTTTTT,CASTSQGYTGELFF,-,TRBV19,-,14,TRBJ2-2
TGTGCCAGCAGCTTACGGTCGGCCTACAATGAGCAGTTCTTC,CASSLRSAYNEQFF,-,TRBV7-3,once,14,TRBJ2-1
TGTGCCAGCAACGGACAGGTAGATCAGCCCCAGCATTTT,CASNGQVDQPQHF,TRBD1,TRBV7-8,-,13,TRBJ1-5
TGTGCCAGCAGCGCCCGGGACAGCAACAATGAGCAGTTCTTC,CASSARDSNNEQFF,TRBD1,TRBV9,-,14,TRBJ2-1
TGTGCCAGCACCCCTCAGGGGGCTCATGAGCAGTTCTTC,CASTPQGAHEQFF,TRBD1,TRBV7-9,-,13,TRBJ2-1
TGTGCCTGGAGTACAGGGCCAGGCTACACCTTC,CAWSTGPGYTF,-,TRBV30,-,11,TRBJ1-2
TGTGCCTGGAGTTTTAAGGGGACTAGCACAGATACGCAGTATTTT,CAWSFKGTSTDTQYF,-,TRBV30,-,15,TRBJ2-3
TGTGCCAGTAGTATAGTCGCTTTAGCGGCCAACGTCCTGACTTTC,CASSIVALAANVLTF,-,TRBV19,-,15,TRBJ2-6
TGTGCCAGCAGTGAATCCTTAGTAACGGGAGGCTACACCTTC,CASSESLVTGGYTF,-,TRBV6-1,once,14,TRBJ1-2
TGTGCCAGCGCCCCCGGGACAGTTTACAATGAGCAGTTCTTC,CASAPGTVYNEQFF,TRBD1,TRBV5-4,-,14,TRBJ2-1
TGCGCCAGCAGCGCCGGGACAGGGGGCGTGAACACTGAAGCTTTCTTT,CASSAGTGGVNTEAFF,TRBD1,TRBV4-3,-,16,TRBJ1-1
TGTGCCAGCAGCTCAACAGGGGCCCGCGGCTACACCTTC,CASSSTGARGYTF,TRBD1,TRBV7-8,-,13,TRBJ1-2
TGTGCCAGCAGCTTAAACAGGGGTTCGACTAATGAAAAACTGTTTTTT,CASSLNRGSTNEKLFF,TRBD1,TRBV7-8,few,16,TRBJ1-4
TGCGCCAGCAGCGAGCGGGGGGGCCGGCCAGATACGCAGTATTTT,CASSERGGRPDTQYF,TRBD2,TRBV5-1,-,15,TRBJ2-3
TGTGCCAGCAGTGCCGAGGGTCTGAATTCACCCCTCCACTTT,CASSAEGLNSPLHF,-,TRBV6-4,-,14,TRBJ1-6
TGTGCCAGCAGCTTACAGGAGATCACAGATACGCAGTATTTT,CASSLQEITDTQYF,-,TRBV5-4,-,14,TRBJ2-3
TGTGCCAGCTCAAGGGACAGGGTATCGGTGACTAATGAAAAACTGTTTTTT,CASSRDRVSVTNEKLFF,TRBD1,TRBV18,-,17,TRBJ1-4
TGCGCCAGCCGCACCCGCGCCGCGAACACCGGGGAGCTGTTTTTT,CASRTRAANTGELFF,-,TRBV4-1,-,15,TRBJ2-2
TGTGCCAGCAGCGCCACCGGGACTAGATACGAGCAGTACTTC,CASSATGTRYEQYF,TRBD2,TRBV11-3,-,14,TRBJ2-7
TGTGCCAGCAGCTCGGGGGGGAGTGAGCAGTTCTTC,CASSSGGSEQFF,TRBD2,TRBV7-9,-,12,TRBJ2-1
TGTGCCAGCAGTCTTACGGACACCTACGAGCAGTACTTC,CASSLTDTYEQYF,-,TRBV6-5,-,13,TRBJ2-7
TGTGCCAGCAGTTCCCCCCATGGGGGGGGTTACACCGGGGAGCTGTTTTTT,CASSSPHGGGYTGELFF,TRBD2,TRBV27,-,17,TRBJ2-2
TGTGCCAGCAGCCGGACAGGCGTGGGTTATGGCTACACCTTC,CASSRTGVGYGYTF,TRBD1,TRBV27,-,14,TRBJ1-2
TGTGCCTGGAGTGTGAAAGGGATGCGGGGCCAGCCCCAGCATTTT,CAWSVKGMRGQPQHF,-,TRBV30,once,15,TRBJ1-5
TGTGCCTGGAGTACAGACAGGGGTGTGAACATGGGGTCACCCCTCCACTTT,CAWSTDRGVNMGSPLHF,TRBD1,TRBV30,-,17,TRBJ1-6
TGTGCCTGGACGCGGGGGGCCTATAATTCACCCCTCCACTTT,CAWTRGAYNSPLHF,-,TRBV30,-,14,TRBJ1-6
TGTGCCAGCAGCTTAGACCGAATAGCCCGGGGACAGGGCTATGGCTACACCTTC,CASSLDRIARGQGYGYTF,TRBD1,TRBV7-8,few,18,TRBJ1-2
TGTGCCATCGAGGACAGACGCTCTGGGGCCAACGTCCTGACTTTC,CAIEDRRSGANVLTF,-,TRBV19,-,15,TRBJ2-6
TGCGCCAGCAGCTTGCGGGGAACGCGCGCGGACACCATATATTTT,CASSLRGTRADTIYF,-,TRBV5-1,-,15,TRBJ1-3
TGTGCCAGCAGCAAGGGAGGGCCGAACACTGAAGCTTTCTTT,CASSKGGPNTEAFF,-,TRBV21-1,-,14,TRBJ1-1
TGCGCCAGCAGCTTGGGACCTAGCGGGGCGAACACCGGGGAGCTGTTTTTT,CASSLGPSGANTGELFF,TRBD2,TRBV5-1,few,17,TRBJ2-2
TGTGCCAGCAGCCCCCGGGGAAGTCAGGGGGGATACGAGCAGTACTTC,CASSPRGSQGGYEQYF,-,TRBV7-3,once,16,TRBJ2-7
TGTGCCTGGAGCCAAACTAGCGGGGGGGCGTACGAGCAGTACTTC,CAWSQTSGGAYEQYF,TRBD2,TRBV30,once,15,TRBJ2-7
TGTGCCAGCAGTTTAAATATCTGGGGGGGTACAGATACGCAGTATTTT,CASSLNIWGGTDTQYF,TRBD2,TRBV28,-,16,TRBJ2-3
TGCGCCAGCAGTGAGGGGAGTTCTTGGACCGCGACCGGCCACGAGCAGTACTTC,CASSEGSSWTATGHEQYF,-,TRBV10-1,-,18,TRBJ2-7
TGTGCCAGCAGCTTAGCTCCCCCCCAAGGAGGGTACGAGCAGTACTTC,CASSLAPPQGGYEQYF,-,TRBV11-2,-,16,TRBJ2-7
TGTGCCAGTAGTTATGGCAGGGGGCTGGGCGGGGAGCTGTTTTTT,CASSYGRGLGGELFF,TRBD1,TRBV19,-,15,TRBJ2-2
TGTGCCTGGAGTGTACCGGGACAGGGGCGTGAAAAACTGTTTTTT,CAWSVPGQGREKLFF,TRBD1,TRBV30,once,15,TRBJ1-4
TGTGCCAGCAAAGACAGGGCGTACTATGGCTACACCTTC,CASKDRAYYGYTF,-,TRBV21-1,-,13,TRBJ1-2
TGTGCAAGTCGCGCGGAGGAGGACTATCGGAACGAGCAGTACTTC,CASRAEEDYRNEQYF,-,TRBV12-2,-,15,TRBJ2-7
TGTGCCAGCAGCTTAACTAGCTACGAGCAGTACTTC,CASSLTSYEQYF,-,TRBV7-9,-,12,TRBJ2-7
TGTGCCAGCAGCTTAGGACCAGGGTTTTGGGAGACCCAGTACTTC,CASSLGPGFWETQYF,-,TRBV11-2,-,15,TRBJ2-5
TGTGCCAGCAGTGCAGGGCTGAATTCACCCCTCCACTTT,CASSAGLNSPLHF,-,TRBV7-2,-,13,TRBJ1-6
TGTGCCAGCAGTGACTATGACAGGACCTACGAGCAGTACTTC,CASSDYDRTYEQYF,-,TRBV6-1,-,14,TRBJ2-7
TGTGCCAGCAGCTCTCGGGACACTGATTCAGATACGCAGTATTTT,CASSSRDTDSDTQYF,-,TRBV5-6,-,15,TRBJ2-3
TGTGCCAGCAGCCAGCAGGGGGCGCCTAGGAACATTCAGTACTTC,CASSQQGAPRNIQYF,TRBD1,TRBV7-9,-,15,TRBJ2-4
TGTGCCAGCATCCGGACAGACAGGGGAGGTAATGAGCAGTTCTTC,CASIRTDRGGNEQFF,TRBD1,TRBV7-9,once,15,TRBJ2-1
TGTGCCAGCAGCTTAGATGTTAGCGGGACAGGGGGCGCGTATCGCGGCTACACCTTC,CASSLDVSGTGGAYRGYTF,TRBD1,TRBV7-2,-,19,TRBJ1-2
TGTGCCAGCAGCTTGGAACCGACAGCCTCAGGGCTTGGCTACACCTTC,CASSLEPTASGLGYTF,-,TRBV5-4,-,16,TRBJ1-2